This is a list of T cell receptor beta chains from one sample in a study of blood T cell repertoires in COVID-19. Clones were sequenced by immunoSEQ multiplex PCR, and TCRdb holds only the in-frame ones, with some missing. The table lists about 160,000 clones, 90% of them singletons. Sequenced material: peripheral blood. Receptor source: a man aged 50-60 years with acute or convalescent COVID-19. Both conserved end residues are part of each CDR3. The order of the fields is D gene, J gene, clone size, CDR3 length, V gene, CDR3 DNA, CDR3 protein. The D gene is left open where the match is weak. Some rows mark clone size as missing; the rest say once, few, many or name a class of expanded clone.

NA TRBJ1-5 NA 14 TRBV2 TGTGCCAGCAGTGATACTTATAGCAATCAGCCCCAGCATTTT CASSDTYSNQPQHF
NA TRBJ1-4 NA 16 TRBV7-9 TGTGCCAGCAGCTTAGCTGGGGGCGGTGGTAATGAAAAACTGTTTTTT CASSLAGGGGNEKLFF
TRBD1 TRBJ2-5 NA 16 TRBV15 TGTGCCACCAGCAGAAATAACAGGGGTGGTTCGGAGACCCAGTACTTC CATSRNNRGGSETQYF
NA TRBJ2-5 NA 15 TRBV7-9 TGTGCCAGCAGCTCCCAACAGGGCACGGGGGAGACCCAGTACTTC CASSSQQGTGETQYF
NA TRBJ1-3 NA 13 TRBV29-1 TGCAGCGTTGAAGACAGATCCCGAAACACCATATATTTT CSVEDRSRNTIYF
TRBD1 TRBJ1-2 NA 15 TRBV3-1/TRBV3-2 TGTGCCAGCAGCCCAACCTACGACAGGGGGCATGGCTACACCTTC CASSPTYDRGHGYTF
NA TRBJ1-4 NA 15 TRBV28 TGTGCCAGCAGTCCTAAACAGGGTTTATCTGAAAAACTGTTTTTT CASSPKQGLSEKLFF
TRBD1 TRBJ1-4 NA 15 TRBV5-1 TGCGCCAGCAGCTCGGACAGGGGGCTCGAGGAAAAACTGTTTTTT CASSSDRGLEEKLFF
TRBD2 TRBJ2-5 NA 15 TRBV10-2 TGCGCCAGCAGTGAGATTGCGGGAGCGCCGGAGACCCAGTACTTC CASSEIAGAPETQYF
TRBD1 TRBJ1-1 NA 15 TRBV19 TGTGCCAGTAGTGCCGCGACAGGGATGTGGACTGAAGCTTTCTTT CASSAATGMWTEAFF
TRBD2 TRBJ2-1 NA 15 TRBV28 TGTGCCAGCAGTTTGGGCGGGAGACTGTACAATGAGCAGTTCTTC CASSLGGRLYNEQFF
NA TRBJ1-6 NA 16 TRBV7-6 TGTGCCAGCAGCTTAGATCAGGGTCACTATAATTCACCCCTCCACTTT CASSLDQGHYNSPLHF
NA TRBJ1-6 NA 15 TRBV18 TGTGCCAGCTCACCAATAAAACAGTCTAATTCACCCCTCCACTTT CASSPIKQSNSPLHF
NA TRBJ2-7 NA 15 TRBV6-1 TGTGCCAGCAGTGAAGTAGGTAAGGGGCACTACGAGCAGTACTTC CASSEVGKGHYEQYF
TRBD1 TRBJ2-7 NA 13 TRBV6-5 TGTGCCAGCGGACAGGGGGCCTCCTACGAGCAGTACTTC CASGQGASYEQYF
NA TRBJ1-3 NA 13 TRBV7-2 TGTGCCAGCAGCTTAGGGGGGGGCTCTATGATATATTTT CASSLGGGSMIYF
NA TRBJ1-2 NA 14 TRBV28 TGTGCCAGCAGTTTAGCCGGTCTTGTCTATGGCTACACCTTC CASSLAGLVYGYTF
TRBD1 TRBJ1-1 NA 13 TRBV24-1 TGTGCCACAGAAGGGACAGGAGGCACTGAAGCTTTCTTT CATEGTGGTEAFF
TRBD2 TRBJ2-2 NA 14 TRBV30 TGTGCCTGGAGTAGACAAGCGGGAGCCGGGGAGCTGTTTTTT CAWSRQAGAGELFF
NA TRBJ2-1 NA 16 TRBV5-1 TGCGCCAGCAGCTCGCCCCGACTAGGGCCCTACAATGAGCAGTTCTTC CASSSPRLGPYNEQFF
NA TRBJ1-6 NA 14 TRBV6-5 TGTGCCAGCCAGCCGACAGACTATAATTCACCCCTCCACTTT CASQPTDYNSPLHF
NA TRBJ1-5 NA 14 TRBV30 TGTGCCTGGAGTTCGACAGGATACAATCAGCCCCAGCATTTT CAWSSTGYNQPQHF
NA TRBJ2-7 NA 12 TRBV29-1 TGCAGCGTCCGTCAGGGCTCCTACGAGCAGTACTTC CSVRQGSYEQYF
TRBD1 TRBJ2-2 NA 17 TRBV7-3 TGTGCCAGCAGCCCCCCTTTTGGACAGGGGAACACCGGGGAGCTGTTTTTT CASSPPFGQGNTGELFF
NA TRBJ2-1 NA 15 TRBV5-1 TGCGCCAGCAGCCTCCACAGGGACTCCTACAATGAGCAGTTCTTC CASSLHRDSYNEQFF
NA TRBJ2-7 few 14 TRBV19 TGTGCCAGTAGTATAGATCCAGGCCCCTACGAGCAGTACTTC CASSIDPGPYEQYF
TRBD1 TRBJ2-1 NA 15 TRBV4-1 TGCGCCAGCAGCGGGGACAGGGGGCTGGACAATGAGCAGTTCTTC CASSGDRGLDNEQFF
TRBD1 TRBJ1-2 NA 14 TRBV9 TGTGCCAGCAGCGGGGGACAGGGGCGAGATGGCTACACCTTC CASSGGQGRDGYTF
TRBD1 TRBJ1-1 NA 17 TRBV10-3 TGTGCCATCAGTGAGTCGATGAGCAGGGGGCTGAACACTGAAGCTTTCTTT CAISESMSRGLNTEAFF
TRBD2 TRBJ2-7 NA 16 TRBV7-2 TGTGCCAGCAGCGGAAGACTAGCGGGAGGGAGGTACGAGCAGTACTTC CASSGRLAGGRYEQYF
NA TRBJ2-5 once 16 TRBV7-9 TGTGCCAGCAGTTCACGGGGGCAGGGGGTAAGGGAGACCCAGTACTTC CASSSRGQGVRETQYF
NA TRBJ2-7 once 11 TRBV29-1 TGCAGCGTTGGGACTACCTACGAGCAGTACTTC CSVGTTYEQYF
NA TRBJ1-1 NA 15 TRBV6-5 TGTGCCAGCACCACCCGAGGGCAGGGAGGAACTGAAGCTTTCTTT CASTTRGQGGTEAFF
TRBD2 TRBJ2-1 NA 16 TRBV11-2 TGTGCCAGCAGCTTAGTAGGGCTAGACGGGAGGCGTGAGCAGTTCTTC CASSLVGLDGRREQFF
NA TRBJ1-2 NA 11 TRBV10-3 TGTGCCATCGCTACAGATTATGGCTACACCTTC CAIATDYGYTF
NA TRBJ2-7 NA 13 TRBV2 TGTGCCAGCAGTGATCAACTAGAAGGGGAGCAGTACTTC CASSDQLEGEQYF
TRBD2 TRBJ2-3 NA 18 TRBV15 TGTGCCACCAGCAGAAGAACCGGGACTAGCGGTCACCCAGATACGCAGTATTTT CATSRRTGTSGHPDTQYF
NA TRBJ2-5 NA 14 TRBV7-2 TGTGCCAGCCGACCCGACAGCCGTGGCGAGACCCAGTACTTC CASRPDSRGETQYF
NA TRBJ1-1 NA 13 TRBV29-1 TGCACCGTGGGGGGGGCTCATACGTCTGAAGCTTTCTTT CTVGGAHTSEAFF
TRBD1 TRBJ1-5 NA 12 TRBV29-1 TGCAGCGTGGGACAGGGCAATCAGCCCCAGCATTTT CSVGQGNQPQHF
NA TRBJ1-1 NA 19 TRBV7-9 TGTGCCAGCAGCTTTCCCAGGGCTAGGGGATTGGGGGGAAATCTGATACCTTTCTTT CASSFPRARGLGGNLIPFF
NA TRBJ2-3 NA 20 TRBV7-9 TGTGCCAGCACTCCCGCGTGGAAGCTAGCCCTGCTCCCGGGCACAGATACGCAGTATTTT CASTPAWKLALLPGTDTQYF
NA TRBJ1-2 NA 14 TRBV7-2 TGTGCCAGCAGTTCAGACTCGGCGGGCTATGGCTACACCTTC CASSSDSAGYGYTF
NA TRBJ1-3 NA 13 TRBV11-2 TGTGCCAGCAGCTCATCCCCTGGAAACACCATATATTTT CASSSSPGNTIYF
NA TRBJ2-7 NA 15 TRBV10-2 TGCGCCAGCAGTGAGGACCAGCGGCTCTCCTACGAGCAGTACTTC CASSEDQRLSYEQYF
NA TRBJ2-2 NA 17 TRBV4-1 TGCGCCAGCAGCCAAGATACCTCCTCGCTAAACGGCGGGGAGCTGTTTTTT CASSQDTSSLNGGELFF
NA TRBJ2-7 NA 13 TRBV6-5 TGTGCCAGCAGTTACGCGGCCTACTACGAGCAGTACTTC CASSYAAYYEQYF
NA TRBJ2-4 NA 14 TRBV29-1 TGCAGCGTTGATTTGGGCAGGGGCAAAAACATTCAGTACTTC CSVDLGRGKNIQYF
NA TRBJ1-5 once 14 TRBV10-2 TGCGCCAGCAGTTACGCGGGACGGAATCAGCCCCAGCATTTT CASSYAGRNQPQHF
NA TRBJ1-2 once 14 TRBV9 TGTGCCAGCAGCGCAGAGAGGGGACTGCGTGGCTACACCTTC CASSAERGLRGYTF
NA TRBJ1-2 NA 13 TRBV12-3/TRBV12-4 TGTGCCAGCAGTTCCAGGGGCGCATACGGCTACACCTTC CASSSRGAYGYTF
NA TRBJ2-3 NA 14 TRBV5-5 TGTGCCAGCAGCTTGGTAGCGGCCACAGATACGCAGTATTTT CASSLVAATDTQYF
TRBD1 TRBJ1-2 NA 13 TRBV10-3 TGTGCCATCGGGGACAGGAGATCCTATGGCTACACCTTC CAIGDRRSYGYTF
TRBD1 TRBJ2-7 NA 12 TRBV5-5 TGTGCCAGCAGGTCGACAGGGAACGAGCAGTACTTC CASRSTGNEQYF
NA TRBJ1-4 NA 13 TRBV29-1 TGCAGCGTTGAGTGGACAGAAGGCGAAAAACTGTTTTTT CSVEWTEGEKLFF